The present TCR beta chain was sequenced within a study of tumor-infiltrating lymphocytes in oesophageal squamous cell carcinoma (dated by TCRdb to the mid-2010s). From its cysteine to its phenylalanine, the CDR3 spans 16 amino acids. The retained sequence is limited to the CDR3, 48 bases, with the frame set at the first base. CDR1 and CDR2 were assigned from the germline V gene as KGHDR and SFDVKD. V is reduced by 1 base and J by 0 bases, leaving a spacing of 8 bases between them. To prepare the library, PCR was applied. The instrument was an Illumina HiSeq 2000. The raw public reads went through TCRdb reprocessing: fastp at Q25, MiXCR clone calling, in-frame beta chains kept. Every entry covers one CDR3 protein and lists the most common genes and DNA from its rows. The sample table lists 3,000 to 4,000 distinct CDR3 sequences, over 15% of them with a count of one. The top ten clones comprise roughly 25% of the sample.

By how much of the sample it makes up, this clonotype is medium-sized (0.01 to 0.1%). Its cognate antigen has yet to be identified. Base qualities were left out, and no much larger clone turns up one base away. Sequencing input: esophageal tumor tissue. The sequence was collected from a male donor with esophageal squamous cell carcinoma. This chain joins TRBV24-1 to TRBJ2-2; a tentative D call is TRBD1 (6 bases match). Here the CDR3 is given as CATSDLQGTNTGELFF. The bases read TGTGCCACCAGTGATTTACAGGGAACGAACACCGGGGAGCTGTTTTTT.